This T cell receptor beta chain is drawn from a study of shared clonotypes between healthy human individuals. Study-wide points: Sampling involved blood alone; tissue repertoires likely differ.

This clone showed up just a few times. Its antigen is not known. Other DNA sequences within the sample encode an identical CDR3. V lost 5 bases and J 2 bases, leaving 12 bases between the germline ends. Germline CDR1 and CDR2: SEHNR and FQNEAQ (reference sequence). The CDR3 sequence is 14 residues long. Profiled with immunoSEQ multiplex PCR; TCRdb holds only in-frame clones, not every one. This table holds 850,000 to 1,200,000 clones, about 77% found once. Each sample came from a Caucasian adult donor living in Nashville, Tennessee. The sequenced sample was memory CD4+ T cells sorted from blood. Subset: CD45RA-negative fraction. The source of this sequence is a man aged 18 to 30 in good health. The J gene is TRBJ1-2, the V gene TRBV7-9; a possible D gene is TRBD1 (5 bases). In DNA, the CDR3 is TGTGCCAGCAGCCTCTCGCAGGGAAACTATGGCTACACCTTC. This gives the protein CASSLSQGNYGYTF. Variable domain in full (rest from reference TRBV7-9 and TRBJ1-2): DTGVSQNPRHKITKRGQNVTFRCDPISEHNRLYWYRQTLGQGPEFLTYFQNEAQLEKSRLLSDRFSAERPKGSFSTLEIQRTEQGDSAMYLCASSLSQGNYGYTFGSGTRLTVV.